This is a list of T cell receptor beta chains from one sample in a study of metastatic and nonmetastatic thyroid tumors. TCRdb re-analyzed the PCR reads using MiXCR. The profile covers 20,000 to 25,000 clones, with 20% appearing a single time and 25% to 30% taken by the ten largest. The sequencing input was blood. The receptors derive from a female donor with papillary thyroid cancer or a benign thyroid nodule (not recorded which). Some clones in this sample may be carry-over from other donors' samples. Both conserved end residues are part of each CDR3.

j_call v_call cdr3_aa
TRBJ2-3 TRBV30 CAWGLGVRGGGDTQYF
TRBJ2-7 TRBV7-9 CASSSIRASTYEQYF
TRBJ2-3 TRBV7-9 CASSLASSTDTQYF
TRBJ2-3 TRBV7-7 CASSPGPQRTDTQYF
TRBJ1-2 TRBV30 CAWSVSSTAGYGYTF
TRBJ2-3 TRBV7-7 CASSLRGGSTDTQYF
TRBJ1-4 TRBV5-1 CASSFLGVSSEKLFF
TRBJ2-1 TRBV6-4 CASSDSTSGSNEQFF
TRBJ2-5 TRBV6-1 CASSEVLAGVVRDTQYF
TRBJ2-3 TRBV11-2 CASSLLRLGGRATDTQYF
TRBJ1-4 TRBV4-3 CASSQELGEKLFF
TRBJ2-3 TRBV3-1 CASSHRFSGGTDTQYF
TRBJ1-5 TRBV9 CASSVSGSNQPQHF